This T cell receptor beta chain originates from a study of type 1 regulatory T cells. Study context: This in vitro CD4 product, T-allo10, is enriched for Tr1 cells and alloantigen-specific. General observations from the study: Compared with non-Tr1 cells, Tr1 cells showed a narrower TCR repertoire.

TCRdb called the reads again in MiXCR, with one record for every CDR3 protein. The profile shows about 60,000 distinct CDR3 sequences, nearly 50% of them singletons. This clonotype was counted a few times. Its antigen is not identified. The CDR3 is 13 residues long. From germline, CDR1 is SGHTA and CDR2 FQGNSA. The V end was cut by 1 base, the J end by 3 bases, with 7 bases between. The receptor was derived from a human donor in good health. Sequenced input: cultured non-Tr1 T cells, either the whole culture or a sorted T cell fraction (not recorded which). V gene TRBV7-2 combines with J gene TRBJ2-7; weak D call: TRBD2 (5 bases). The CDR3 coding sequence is TGTGCCAGCAGCTTAGGCGGGCACTACGAGCAGTACTTC. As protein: CASSLGGHYEQYF.